These 7 T cell receptor beta chains were all obtained from the same sample, sequenced in a study of OX40 agonist ivuxolimab in advanced cancers. Sequencing was performed with immunoSEQ multiplex PCR; in TCRdb, only in-frame clones are kept and a portion is missing. The table shows around 50,000 clones, with 75% to 85% occurring only once. The specimen was CD4+ or CD8+ T cells sorted from blood, collected in a trial of the OX40 agonist ivuxolimab. These receptors came from an adult with an advanced solid tumor such as melanoma, head and neck, liver or kidney cancer.

V gene TRBV11-2 combines with J gene TRBJ1-5, with 7 bases lining up with TRBD1. With 5 bases clipped from V and 6 bases from J, the junction kept 4 bases outside the gene matches. Germline V CDR1 and CDR2: SGHAT, FQNNGV. CDR3 length equals 13 residues. CDR3 bases: TGTGCCAGCAGCGACAGGGAGGGTCAGCCCCAGCATTTT. Its protein is CASSDREGQPQHF. Complete variable domain (other parts from reference TRBV11-2 and TRBJ1-5): EAGVAQSPRYKIIEKRQSVAFWCNPISGHATLYWYQQILGQGPKLLIQFQNNGVVDDSQLPKDRFSAERLKGVDSTLKIQPAKLEDSAVYLCASSDREGQPQHFGDGTRLSIL.

CDR3 coding DNA: TGTGCCAGCAGTTTGAGGGCTGGGGTCTGGGGCTACACCTTC. Translation gives CASSLRAGVWGYTF. The rearrangement uses TRBV27 and TRBJ1-2, with no clear D. This CDR3 is 14 amino acids long. Germline CDR1 is MNHEY and CDR2 is SMNVEV (reference sequence). The germline V and J ends were trimmed by 3 bases and 8 bases, with 16 bases remaining between them.

This clone was found a few times. The chain combines TRBV13 with TRBJ1-6; TRBD1 matches at 9 bases. This CDR3 has 16 residues. J was trimmed by 8 bases and V by 4 bases; bases with no gene match: 9. Germline V gene lookup returns CDR1 PRHDT and CDR2 FYEKMQ (reference sequence). DNA for the CDR3: TGTGCCAGCAGCTCCCCCACCGACAGGGGGGATTCACCCCTCCACTTT. It encodes CASSSPTDRGDSPLHF.

The V gene is TRBV7-9, the J gene TRBJ2-7; D perhaps matches TRBD1 (5 bases). CDR3 size: 12 residues. Germline CDR1 and CDR2: SEHNR and FQNEAQ (reference sequence). Trimming took off 6 bases at V and 3 bases at J, with 9 bases between the two ends. The CDR3 nucleotides read TGTGCCAGCAGTCGCCAGGGCTACGAGCAGTACTTC. It specifies CASSRQGYEQYF.

The chain is built from TRBV11-2 and TRBJ2-5; D is ambiguous. Germline V lookup: CDR1 SGHAT, CDR2 FQNNGV. The CDR3 runs 15 residues. V lost 2 bases to trimming and J lost 4 bases, with 14 bases between them. The CDR3 here is CASSLFTRGLETQYF. The CDR3 nucleotides read TGTGCCAGCAGCTTATTTACCCGAGGCCTAGAGACCCAGTACTTC.

The genes are TRBV7-9 and TRBJ1-1, with TRBD1 matching 9 bases. V shed 3 bases, J shed 5 bases, and the junction held 4 bases outside the gene matches. The CDR3 extends over 14 amino acids. Germline CDR1 and CDR2: SEHNR and FQNEAQ (reference sequence). CDR3 nucleotide sequence: TGTGCCAGCAGCTTCGGACAGGGGCGGACTGAAGCTTTCTTT. It is translated as CASSFGQGRTEAFF.

V usage is TRBV5-5 and J usage is TRBJ1-6; tentatively, D is TRBD1 (6 bases). Germline V gene data show CDR1 as SGHKS and CDR2 as YYEKEE (reference sequence). The CDR3 contains 14 residues. V gave up 0 bases and J gave up 11 bases, with 12 bases separating them. CDR3: CASSLAQGGPPLHF. CDR3 sequence (DNA): TGTGCCAGCAGCTTGGCACAGGGAGGCCCACCCCTCCACTTT.